This is a list of T cell receptor beta chains from one sample in a study of control samples from healthy donors and cancer patients. Repertoires were generated with immunoSEQ multiplex PCR, while TCRdb's copy carries only in-frame clones and drops some. Of 150,000 to 180,000 clones in the sample, approximately 94% were seen once. The sequenced sample was blood. These TCRs come from a man aged 35-49 years in good health. The CDR3 runs from the conserved cysteine through the conserved F or W. Fields, in order: V gene, J gene, clone size, D gene, CDR3 DNA, CDR3 protein. The D gene is left open where the match is weak. Size is omitted from some rows. Given values are once, few, many or a class for expanded clones.

V: TRBV7-2; J: TRBJ1-3; size: -; D: -; DNA: TGTGCCAGCAGCTTAGAGGGACACCCGAGAACCATATATTTT; CDR3: CASSLEGHPRTIYF
V: TRBV28; J: TRBJ2-5; size: once; D: -; DNA: TGTGCCAGCAGTCCCCCCGAAGAGACCCAGTACTTC; CDR3: CASSPPEETQYF
V: TRBV14; J: TRBJ2-7; size: few; D: -; DNA: TGTGCCAGCAGCCGGAGGTTTTCCTACGAGCAGTACTTC; CDR3: CASSRRFSYEQYF
V: TRBV5-5; J: TRBJ1-1; size: -; D: -; DNA: TGTGCCAGCAGCCCTTGGGAACAGGGTGGCACTGAAGCTTTCTTT; CDR3: CASSPWEQGGTEAFF
V: TRBV24-1; J: TRBJ2-5; size: -; D: TRBD1; DNA: TGTGCCACCAGTGATGCCCGGGACAGGGGGCGCCGATTGGGAGTAGAGACCCAGTACTTC; CDR3: CATSDARDRGRRLGVETQYF
V: TRBV7-3; J: TRBJ1-2; size: once; D: -; DNA: TGTGCCAGCAGCACTGGGCCAGCGAGCGGCTACACCTTC; CDR3: CASSTGPASGYTF
V: TRBV6-2/TRBV6-3; J: TRBJ2-3; size: -; D: -; DNA: TGTGCCAGCAGACCTCCGGCCTATCTTACCCCCGATACGCAGTATTTT; CDR3: CASRPPAYLTPDTQYF
V: TRBV19; J: TRBJ1-1; size: few; D: -; DNA: TGTGCCAGTAACCAGAGGATGAACACTGAAGCTTTCTTT; CDR3: CASNQRMNTEAFF
V: TRBV7-7; J: TRBJ2-1; size: -; D: TRBD1; DNA: TGTGCCAGCAGCTTAGTGGCAGGGGGCTACAATGAGCAGTTCTTC; CDR3: CASSLVAGGYNEQFF
V: TRBV11-2; J: TRBJ2-7; size: -; D: TRBD1; DNA: TGTGCCAGCAGCTTTGCACCGGGACAGGGTCGGTACGAGCAGTACTTC; CDR3: CASSFAPGQGRYEQYF
V: TRBV7-9; J: TRBJ1-1; size: -; D: TRBD1; DNA: TGTGCCAGCAGCTCTTCAGGGACAGGAAGAGGAGCTTTCTTT; CDR3: CASSSSGTGRGAFF
V: TRBV7-9; J: TRBJ2-3; size: -; D: TRBD2; DNA: TGTGCCAGCAGCCCCCCTCGGACTAGCGGGGGTACAGATACGCAGTATTTT; CDR3: CASSPPRTSGGTDTQYF
V: TRBV7-8; J: TRBJ2-7; size: -; D: -; DNA: TGTGCCAGCAGCTTAGCGCGGATGGAGCGAAACTCCTACGAGCAGTACTTC; CDR3: CASSLARMERNSYEQYF
V: TRBV2; J: TRBJ2-3; size: -; D: -; DNA: TGTGCCAGCCGGGCTCAACTTGGGAGAGATACGCAGTATTTT; CDR3: CASRAQLGRDTQYF